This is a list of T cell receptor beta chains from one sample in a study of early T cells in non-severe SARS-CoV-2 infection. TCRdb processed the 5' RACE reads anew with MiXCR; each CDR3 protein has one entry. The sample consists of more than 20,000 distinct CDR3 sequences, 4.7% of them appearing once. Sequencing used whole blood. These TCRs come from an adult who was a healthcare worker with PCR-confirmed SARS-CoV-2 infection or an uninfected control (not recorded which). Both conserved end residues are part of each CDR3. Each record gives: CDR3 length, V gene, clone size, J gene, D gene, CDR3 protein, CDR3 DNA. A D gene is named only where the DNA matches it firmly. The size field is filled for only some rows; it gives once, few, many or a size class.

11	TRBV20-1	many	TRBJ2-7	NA	CSATGSYEQYF	TGCAGTGCTACAGGATCCTACGAGCAGTACTTC
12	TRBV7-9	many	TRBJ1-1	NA	CASTEPRTEAFF	TGTGCCAGCACCGAACCTAGGACTGAAGCTTTCTTT
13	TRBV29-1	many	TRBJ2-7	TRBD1	CSASTGSSYEQYF	TGCAGCGCCTCGACAGGGAGCTCCTACGAGCAGTACTTC
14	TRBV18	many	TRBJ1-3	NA	CASSPSGSGNTIYF	TGTGCCAGCTCACCATCGGGCTCTGGAAACACCATATATTTT
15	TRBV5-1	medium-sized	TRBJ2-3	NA	CASIPNEYHADTQYF	TGCGCCAGCATCCCCAACGAATATCACGCAGATACGCAGTATTTT
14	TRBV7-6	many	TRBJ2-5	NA	CASSLAILQETQYF	TGTGCCAGCAGCTTGGCGATTCTCCAAGAGACCCAGTACTTC
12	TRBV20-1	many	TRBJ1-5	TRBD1	CSARAGGQPQHF	TGCAGTGCTAGGGCAGGGGGTCAGCCCCAGCATTTT
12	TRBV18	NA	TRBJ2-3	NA	CASSPIGDTQYF	TGTGCCAGCTCACCTATCGGGGATACGCAGTATTTT
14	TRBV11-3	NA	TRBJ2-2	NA	CASSLLGSAGELFF	TGTGCCAGCAGCTTACTGGGTTCCGCCGGGGAGCTGTTTTTT
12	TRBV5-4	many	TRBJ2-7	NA	CAATDSGYEQYF	TGTGCGGCTACGGACAGTGGATACGAGCAGTACTTC
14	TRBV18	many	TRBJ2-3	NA	CASSPPLRTDTQYF	TGTGCCAGCTCACCCCCCCTAAGGACAGATACGCAGTATTTT
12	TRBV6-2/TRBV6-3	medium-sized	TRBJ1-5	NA	CASSYPRLPQHF	TGTGCCAGCAGTTACCCGAGGTTGCCCCAGCATTTT
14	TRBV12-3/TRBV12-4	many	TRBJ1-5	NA	CASSFAAGSQPQHF	TGTGCCAGCAGTTTTGCCGCGGGGAGCCAGCCCCAGCATTTT
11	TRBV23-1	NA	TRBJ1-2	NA	CATLTVHGYTF	TGCGCCACCCTGACAGTCCATGGCTACACCTTC
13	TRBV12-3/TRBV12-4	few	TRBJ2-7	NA	CASSLASTYEQYF	TGTGCCAGCAGTTTAGCCAGCACCTACGAGCAGTACTTC
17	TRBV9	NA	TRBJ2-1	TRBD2	CASSAGLAGIEVNEQFF	TGTGCCAGCAGCGCGGGACTAGCGGGGATCGAGGTCAATGAGCAGTTCTTC
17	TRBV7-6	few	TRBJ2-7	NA	CASSSKSRDTSAYEQYF	TGTGCCAGCAGCTCGAAATCGCGGGACACCAGCGCCTACGAGCAGTACTTC
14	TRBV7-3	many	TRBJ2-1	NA	CASSSYMASHEQFF	TGTGCCAGCAGCTCTTACATGGCCTCCCATGAGCAGTTCTTC
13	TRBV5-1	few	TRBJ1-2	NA	CASSLEAEYGYTF	TGCGCCAGCAGCTTGGAAGCGGAATATGGCTACACCTTC
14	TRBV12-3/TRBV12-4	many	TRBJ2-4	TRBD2	CASSPPGGGNIQYF	TGTGCCAGCAGCCCACCGGGGGGGGGAAACATTCAGTACTTC
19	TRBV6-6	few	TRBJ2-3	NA	CASSYTPQGWRANTDTQYF	TGTGCCAGCAGTTACACCCCCCAAGGATGGAGGGCCAACACAGATACGCAGTATTTT
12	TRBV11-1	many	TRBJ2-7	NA	CASSFFQYEQYF	TGTGCCAGCAGCTTTTTCCAGTACGAGCAGTACTTC
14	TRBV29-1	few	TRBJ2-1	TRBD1	CSVASGTEGNEQFF	TGCAGCGTCGCTTCCGGGACAGAAGGCAATGAGCAGTTCTTC